This T cell receptor beta chain derives from a study of cytomegalovirus exposure and HLA in healthy donors. Overall study context: For the approximately 410 genotyped donors, about 79% fell within the Caucasian-associated ancestry cluster.

The CDR3 is 14 amino acids. V was pared by 3 bases and J by 3 bases, with 12 bases between. Germline lookup yields CDR1 SGDLS and CDR2 YYNGEE. This clone occurred a few times. The antigen remains unidentified. Points from the study as a whole: A few V segments could not be told apart, such as TRBV6-2 and TRBV6-3, and were left out. Later analysis suggested links between common viral pathogens and several top significant clusters. Earlier results showed most TCR beta V segments being productive about 87% or about 30% of the time.

Use of 60 Vbeta and 13 Jbeta primers characterized the PCR. Method: immunoSEQ multiplex PCR; TCRdb's copy keeps in-frame clones and lacks some. The sample has fewer than 180,000 clones; about 64% are singletons. This clonotype was sampled from a woman in her sixties in good health and CMV-seropositive. The sequenced material came from PBMCs. The genes are TRBV9 and TRBJ1-1; unclear D gene. The CDR3 coding sequence is TGTGCCAGCAGCGGAGGGCAGATTCACACTGAAGCTTTCTTT. It translates to CASSGGQIHTEAFF.